This record looks at one T cell receptor beta chain sequence and its context. The record originates from a study of OX40 agonist ivuxolimab in advanced cancers. About the research overall: Patients achieving partial responses numbered three: one hepatocellular carcinoma case and two cutaneous melanoma cases.

Clones were read by immunoSEQ multiplex PCR, and TCRdb kept only the in-frame ones, dropping some. The data show 65,000 to 90,000 clones, under 95% seen once. The sequencing here drew on CD4+ or CD8+ T cells sorted from blood, taken in a trial of the OX40 agonist ivuxolimab. The TCR comes from an adult with an advanced solid tumor such as melanoma, head and neck, liver or kidney cancer.

The CDR3 is CASSTGTVSGNTIYF. In DNA form, the CDR3 reads TGTGCCAGCAGTACCGGGACAGTCTCTGGAAACACCATATATTTT. V and J are TRBV28 and TRBJ1-3; 7 bases line up with TRBD1. Germline lookup yields CDR1 MDHEN and CDR2 SYDVKM. This CDR3 is built from 15 residues. The V segment lost 5 bases and the J segment 0 bases; nucleotides outside the gene matches: 4.